This TCR beta chain was sequenced in a study of T cells in Graves' hyperthyroidism and ophthalmopathy. On the study more broadly: Pretreatment peripheral blood was obtained at initial diagnosis. Study findings and constraints: The majority of expanded thyroid clonotypes above 0.001 also appeared in blood.

There were TCR beta CDR3 regions amplified from RNA transcripts. TCR CDR3 regions were first amplified by RT-PCR with HTBI primers. TCRdb re-called the multiplex PCR reads through MiXCR, storing one row per CDR3 protein. The sample has about 420,000 distinct CDR3 sequences; 15% to 17% are singletons. This clonotype was seen a few times. Antigen unknown. Trimming removed 5 bases from V and 3 bases from J, with 9 bases in between. Germline V lookup: CDR1 MDHEN, CDR2 SYDVKM. There are 13 residues in the CDR3. The sequenced sample was blood. The TCR comes from a woman aged 18-35 years with Graves' hyperthyroidism. The genes are TRBV28 and TRBJ2-3; D gene ambiguous. The CDR3 DNA follows: TGTGCCAGCAGTGCCAAGATGACAGATACGCAGTATTTT. Protein product: CASSAKMTDTQYF.